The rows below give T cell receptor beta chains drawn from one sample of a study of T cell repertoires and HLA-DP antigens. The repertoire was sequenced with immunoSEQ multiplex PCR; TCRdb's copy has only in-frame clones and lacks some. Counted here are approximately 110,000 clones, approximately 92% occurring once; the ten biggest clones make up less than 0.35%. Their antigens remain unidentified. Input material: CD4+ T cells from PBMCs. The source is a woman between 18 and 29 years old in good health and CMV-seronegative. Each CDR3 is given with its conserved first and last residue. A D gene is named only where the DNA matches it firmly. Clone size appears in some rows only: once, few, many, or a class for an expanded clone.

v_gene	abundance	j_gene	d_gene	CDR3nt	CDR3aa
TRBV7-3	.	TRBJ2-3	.	TGTGCCAGCAGCTTAGCCCCTTCCCGGCAGACAGATACGCAGTATTTT	CASSLAPSRQTDTQYF
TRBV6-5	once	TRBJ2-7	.	TGTGCCAGCAGTCGGACAGCGACCTACGAGCAGTACTTC	CASSRTATYEQYF
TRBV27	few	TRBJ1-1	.	TGTGCCAGCAGTTTCGAAGGAGGGCCTTTAAACACTGAAGCTTTCTTT	CASSFEGGPLNTEAFF
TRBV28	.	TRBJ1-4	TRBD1	TGTGCCAGCAGTCACCGGGACAGGAGAGGGGAAAAACTGTTTTTT	CASSHRDRRGEKLFF
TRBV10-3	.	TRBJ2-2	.	TGTGCCATCAGTGAGTCTCAGGTACTAGGCGGGGAGCTGTTTTTT	CAISESQVLGGELFF
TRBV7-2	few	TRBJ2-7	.	TGTGCCAGCAGCTTGGGTTCCTACGAGCAGTACTTC	CASSLGSYEQYF
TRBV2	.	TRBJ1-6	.	TGTGCCAGCAGCCCGCGGGGGGGTGAGGATAATTCACCCCTCCACTTT	CASSPRGGEDNSPLHF
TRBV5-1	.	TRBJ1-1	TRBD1	TGCGCCAGCAGCCAAAGGACAGGGAACACTGAAGCTTTCTTT	CASSQRTGNTEAFF
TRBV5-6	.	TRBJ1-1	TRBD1	TGTGCCAGCAGCCTGACAGGGCAAAACACTGAAGCTTTCTTT	CASSLTGQNTEAFF
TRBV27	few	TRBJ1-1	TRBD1	TGTGCCAGCAGATTGGGACAGCAGAACACTGAAGCTTTCTTT	CASRLGQQNTEAFF
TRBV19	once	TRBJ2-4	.	TGTGCCAGTAGTATAGAAAGCGGTCAGGGGAAGGGGGCCAAAAACATTCAGTACTTC	CASSIESGQGKGAKNIQYF
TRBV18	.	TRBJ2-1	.	TGTGCCAGCTCACCACCCTTGGATGAGCAGTTCTTC	CASSPPLDEQFF
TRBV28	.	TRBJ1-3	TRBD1	TGTGCCAGCACTAAGACTACAGGGGTAATAAACACCATATATTTT	CASTKTTGVINTIYF
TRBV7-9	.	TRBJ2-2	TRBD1	TGTGCCAGCAGCCCACCGGGACAGGGGGATATCGGGGAGCTGTTTTTT	CASSPPGQGDIGELFF
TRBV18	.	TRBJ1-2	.	TGTGCCAGCTCACCGTCCGGGCTTGGGAATGGCTACACCTTC	CASSPSGLGNGYTF
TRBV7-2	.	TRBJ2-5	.	TGTGCCAGCAGCTACCCGAAGGGGATAGGGGAGACCCAGTACTTC	CASSYPKGIGETQYF
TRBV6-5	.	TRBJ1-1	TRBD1	TGTGCCAGCAGTTTACTCCGGGGACAGGGTTCGACTGAAGCTTTCTTT	CASSLLRGQGSTEAFF
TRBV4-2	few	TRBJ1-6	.	TGTGCCAGCAGCCCCCGAGTGTGGGGAAGGTATTCACCCCTCCACTTT	CASSPRVWGRYSPLHF
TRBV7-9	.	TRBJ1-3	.	TGTGCCAGCAGCTCAATCAGGGGAGCTGGAAACACCATATATTTT	CASSSIRGAGNTIYF
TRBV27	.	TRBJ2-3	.	TGTGCCAGCAGTCACAGCACAGATACGCAGTATTTT	CASSHSTDTQYF
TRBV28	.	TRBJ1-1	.	TGTGCCAGCAAGATCCCCTCCCGGAACACTGAAGCTTTCTTT	CASKIPSRNTEAFF
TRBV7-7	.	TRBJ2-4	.	TGTGCTAGCAGCTTAGAGCCAGGGCAGATTCAGTACTTC	CASSLEPGQIQYF
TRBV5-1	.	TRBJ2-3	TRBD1	TGCGCCAGCAGCTTACAGGGGGAGCGAGGCGCAGATACGCAGTATTTT	CASSLQGERGADTQYF
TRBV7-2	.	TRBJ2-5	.	TGTGCCAGCAGCTCCCAAGCGGGTCAAGAGACCCAGTACTTC	CASSSQAGQETQYF
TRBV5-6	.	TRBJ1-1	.	TGTGCCAGCAGAAGATGGGGTCGCCCCGTTAACACTGAAGCTTTCTTT	CASRRWGRPVNTEAFF
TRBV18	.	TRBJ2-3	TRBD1	TGTGCCAGCTCACCACCGGGCAGGGGGACAGATACGCAGTATTTT	CASSPPGRGTDTQYF